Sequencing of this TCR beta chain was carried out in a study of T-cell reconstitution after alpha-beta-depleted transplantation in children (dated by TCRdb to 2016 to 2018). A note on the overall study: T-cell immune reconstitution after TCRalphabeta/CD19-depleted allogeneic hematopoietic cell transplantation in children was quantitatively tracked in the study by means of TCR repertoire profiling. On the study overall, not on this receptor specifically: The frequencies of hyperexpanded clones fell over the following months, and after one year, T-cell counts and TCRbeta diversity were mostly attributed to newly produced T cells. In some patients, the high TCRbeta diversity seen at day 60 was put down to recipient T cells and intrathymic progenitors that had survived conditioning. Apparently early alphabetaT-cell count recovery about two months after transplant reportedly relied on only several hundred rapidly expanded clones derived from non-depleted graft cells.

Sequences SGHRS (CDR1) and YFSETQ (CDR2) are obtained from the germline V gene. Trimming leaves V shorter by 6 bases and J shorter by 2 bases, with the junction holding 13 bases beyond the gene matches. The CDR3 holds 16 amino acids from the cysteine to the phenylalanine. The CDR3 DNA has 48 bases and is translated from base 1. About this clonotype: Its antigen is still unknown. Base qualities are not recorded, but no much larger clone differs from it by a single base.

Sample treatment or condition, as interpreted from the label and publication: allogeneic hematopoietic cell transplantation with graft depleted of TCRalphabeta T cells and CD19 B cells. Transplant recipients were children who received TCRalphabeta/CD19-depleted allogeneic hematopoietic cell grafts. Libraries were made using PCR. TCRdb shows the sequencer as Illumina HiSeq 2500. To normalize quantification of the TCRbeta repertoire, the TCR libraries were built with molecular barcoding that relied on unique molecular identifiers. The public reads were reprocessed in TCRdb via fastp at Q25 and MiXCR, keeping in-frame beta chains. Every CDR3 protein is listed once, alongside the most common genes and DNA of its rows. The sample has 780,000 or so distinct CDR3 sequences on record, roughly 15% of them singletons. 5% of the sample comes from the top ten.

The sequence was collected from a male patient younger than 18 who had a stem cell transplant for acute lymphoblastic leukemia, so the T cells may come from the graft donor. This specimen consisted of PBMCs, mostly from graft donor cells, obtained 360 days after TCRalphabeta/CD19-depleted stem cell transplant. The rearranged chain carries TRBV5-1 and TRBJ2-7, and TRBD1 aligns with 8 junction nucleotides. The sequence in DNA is TGCGCCAGCACCCCTGGGTCAGGGGGCCTGACCTACGAGCAGTACTTC. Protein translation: CASTPGSGGLTYEQYF.